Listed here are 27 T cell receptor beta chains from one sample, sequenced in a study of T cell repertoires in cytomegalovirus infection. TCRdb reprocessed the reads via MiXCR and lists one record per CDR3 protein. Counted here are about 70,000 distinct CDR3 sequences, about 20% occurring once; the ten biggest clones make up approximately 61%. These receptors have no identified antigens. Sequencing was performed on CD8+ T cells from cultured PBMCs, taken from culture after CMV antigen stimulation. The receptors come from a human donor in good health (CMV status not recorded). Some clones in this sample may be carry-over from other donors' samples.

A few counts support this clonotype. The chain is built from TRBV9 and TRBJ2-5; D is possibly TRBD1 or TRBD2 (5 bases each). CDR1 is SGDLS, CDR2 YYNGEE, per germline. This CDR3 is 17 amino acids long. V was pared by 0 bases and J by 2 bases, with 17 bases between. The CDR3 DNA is TGTGCCAGCAGCGTAGGTTCAAAAGGGACGGTACAAGAGACCCAGTACTTC. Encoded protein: CASSVGSKGTVQETQYF.

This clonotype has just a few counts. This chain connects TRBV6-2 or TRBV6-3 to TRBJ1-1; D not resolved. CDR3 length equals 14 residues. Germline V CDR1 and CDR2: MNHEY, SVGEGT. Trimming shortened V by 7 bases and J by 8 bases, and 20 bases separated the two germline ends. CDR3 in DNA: TGTGCCAGCACACCTTCGGGCAGGCTGTACGAAGCTTTCTTT. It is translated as CASTPSGRLYEAFF.

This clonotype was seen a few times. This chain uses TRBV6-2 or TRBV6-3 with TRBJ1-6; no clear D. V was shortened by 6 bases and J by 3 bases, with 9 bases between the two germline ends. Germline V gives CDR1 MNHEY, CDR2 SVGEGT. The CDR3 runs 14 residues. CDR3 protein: CASSRTGYNSPLHF. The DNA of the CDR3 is TGTGCCAGCAGCCGGACGGGCTATAATTCACCCCTCCACTTT.

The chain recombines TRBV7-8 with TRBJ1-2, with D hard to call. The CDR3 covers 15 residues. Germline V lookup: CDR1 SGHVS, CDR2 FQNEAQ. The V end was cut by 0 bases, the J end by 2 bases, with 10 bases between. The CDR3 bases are TGTGCCAGCAGCTTAGCCGTGGCCAGCAACTATGGCTACACCTTC. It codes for CASSLAVASNYGYTF.

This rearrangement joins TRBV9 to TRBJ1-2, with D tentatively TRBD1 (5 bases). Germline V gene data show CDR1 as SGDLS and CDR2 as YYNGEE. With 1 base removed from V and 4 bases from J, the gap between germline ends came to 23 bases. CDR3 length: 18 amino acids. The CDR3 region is CASSVTSTGPAPRYGYTF. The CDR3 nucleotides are TGTGCCAGCAGCGTAACTTCAACGGGACCCGCACCCCGCTATGGCTACACCTTC.

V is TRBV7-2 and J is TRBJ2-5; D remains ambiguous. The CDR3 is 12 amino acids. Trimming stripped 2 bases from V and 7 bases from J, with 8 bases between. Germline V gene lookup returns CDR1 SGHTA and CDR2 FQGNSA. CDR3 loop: CASSLIVGTQYF. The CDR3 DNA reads TGTGCCAGCAGCTTAATAGTGGGGACCCAGTACTTC.

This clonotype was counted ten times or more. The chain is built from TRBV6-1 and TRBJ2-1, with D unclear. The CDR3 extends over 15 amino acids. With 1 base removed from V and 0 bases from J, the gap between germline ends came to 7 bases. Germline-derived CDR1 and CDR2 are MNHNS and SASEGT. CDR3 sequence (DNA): TGTGCCAGCAGTGAAGGCCTGAGCTCCTACAATGAGCAGTTCTTC. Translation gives CASSEGLSSYNEQFF.

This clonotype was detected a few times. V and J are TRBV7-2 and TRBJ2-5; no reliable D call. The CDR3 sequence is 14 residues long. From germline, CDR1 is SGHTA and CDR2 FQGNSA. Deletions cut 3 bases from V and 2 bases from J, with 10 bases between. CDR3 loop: CASSFGGVQETQYF. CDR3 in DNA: TGTGCCAGCAGCTTTGGTGGTGTACAAGAGACCCAGTACTTC.

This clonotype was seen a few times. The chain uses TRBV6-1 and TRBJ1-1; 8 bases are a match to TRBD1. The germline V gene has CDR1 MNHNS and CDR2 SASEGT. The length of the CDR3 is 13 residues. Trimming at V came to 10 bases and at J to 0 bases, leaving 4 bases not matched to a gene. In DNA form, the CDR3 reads TGTGCCACCGACAGGGGCCTGAACACTGAAGCTTTCTTT. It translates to CATDRGLNTEAFF.

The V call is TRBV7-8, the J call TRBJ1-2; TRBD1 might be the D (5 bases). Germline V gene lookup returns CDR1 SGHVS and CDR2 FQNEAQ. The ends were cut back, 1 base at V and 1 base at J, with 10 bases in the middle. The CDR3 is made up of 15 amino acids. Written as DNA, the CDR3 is TGTGCCAGCAGCTTAGTTGGGACGGATAACTATGGCTACACCTTC. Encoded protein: CASSLVGTDNYGYTF.

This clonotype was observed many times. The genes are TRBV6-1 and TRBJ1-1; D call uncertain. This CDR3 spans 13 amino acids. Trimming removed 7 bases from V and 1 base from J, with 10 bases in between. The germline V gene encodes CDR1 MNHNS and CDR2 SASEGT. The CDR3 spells CASTTMGNTEAFF. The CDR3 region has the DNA TGTGCCAGCACTACGATGGGGAACACTGAAGCTTTCTTT.

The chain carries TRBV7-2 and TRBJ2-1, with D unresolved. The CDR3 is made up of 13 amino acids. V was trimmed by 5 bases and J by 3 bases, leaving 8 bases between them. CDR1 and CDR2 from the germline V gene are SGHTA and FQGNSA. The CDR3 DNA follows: TGTGCCAGCAGCGCGCTAAACTACAATGAGCAGTTCTTC. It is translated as CASSALNYNEQFF.

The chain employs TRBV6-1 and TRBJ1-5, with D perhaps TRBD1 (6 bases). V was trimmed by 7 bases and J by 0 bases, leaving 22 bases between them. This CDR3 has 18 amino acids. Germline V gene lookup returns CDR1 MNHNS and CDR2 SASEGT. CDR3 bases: TGTGCCAGCACCATCGGCAGGACAGTTCTATATAGCAATCAGCCCCAGCATTTT. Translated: CASTIGRTVLYSNQPQHF.

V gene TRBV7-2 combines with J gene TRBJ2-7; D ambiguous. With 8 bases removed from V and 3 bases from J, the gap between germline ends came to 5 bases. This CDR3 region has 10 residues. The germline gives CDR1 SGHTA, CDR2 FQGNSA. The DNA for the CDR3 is TGTGCCAGCTCAGGCTACGAGCAGTACTTC. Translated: CASSGYEQYF.

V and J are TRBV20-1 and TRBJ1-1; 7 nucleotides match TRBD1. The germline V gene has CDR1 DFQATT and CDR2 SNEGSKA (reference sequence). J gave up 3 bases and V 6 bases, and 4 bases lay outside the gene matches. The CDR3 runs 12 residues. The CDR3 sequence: CSAGTDDTEAFF. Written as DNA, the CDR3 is TGCAGTGCCGGGACAGACGACACTGAAGCTTTCTTT.

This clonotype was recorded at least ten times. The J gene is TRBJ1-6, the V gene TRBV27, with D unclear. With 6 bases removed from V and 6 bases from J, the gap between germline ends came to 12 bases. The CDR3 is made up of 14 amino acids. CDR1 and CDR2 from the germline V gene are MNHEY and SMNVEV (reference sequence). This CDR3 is CASRDPTGNSPLHF. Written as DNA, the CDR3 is TGTGCCAGCAGGGATCCCACGGGTAATTCACCCCTCCACTTT.

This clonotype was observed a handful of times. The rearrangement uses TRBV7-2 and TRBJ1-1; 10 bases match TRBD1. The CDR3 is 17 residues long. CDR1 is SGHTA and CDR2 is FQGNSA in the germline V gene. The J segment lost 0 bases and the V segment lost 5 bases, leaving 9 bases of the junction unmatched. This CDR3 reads CASSVRDRGLMNTEAFF. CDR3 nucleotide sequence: TGTGCCAGCAGCGTCAGGGACAGGGGCCTTATGAACACTGAAGCTTTCTTT. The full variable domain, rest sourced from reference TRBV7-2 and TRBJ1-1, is GAGVSQSPSNKVTEKGKDVELRCDPISGHTALYWYRQSLGQGLEFLIYFQGNSAPDKSGLPSDRFSAERTGGSVSTLTIQRTQQEDSAVYLCASSVRDRGLMNTEAFFGQGTRLTVV.

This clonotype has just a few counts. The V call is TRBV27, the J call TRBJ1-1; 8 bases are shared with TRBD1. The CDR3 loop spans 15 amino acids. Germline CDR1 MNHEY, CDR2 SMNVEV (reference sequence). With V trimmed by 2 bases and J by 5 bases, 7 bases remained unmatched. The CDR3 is CASSLEPRGRTEAFF. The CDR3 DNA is TGTGCCAGCAGTTTAGAACCCAGGGGGCGGACTGAAGCTTTCTTT.

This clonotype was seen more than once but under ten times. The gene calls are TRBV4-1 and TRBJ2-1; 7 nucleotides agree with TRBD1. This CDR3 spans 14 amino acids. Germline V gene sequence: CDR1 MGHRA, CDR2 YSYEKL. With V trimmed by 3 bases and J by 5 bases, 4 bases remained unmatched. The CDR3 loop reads CASSQPDRDNEQFF. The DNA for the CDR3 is TGCGCCAGCAGCCAGCCCGACAGGGACAATGAGCAGTTCTTC.

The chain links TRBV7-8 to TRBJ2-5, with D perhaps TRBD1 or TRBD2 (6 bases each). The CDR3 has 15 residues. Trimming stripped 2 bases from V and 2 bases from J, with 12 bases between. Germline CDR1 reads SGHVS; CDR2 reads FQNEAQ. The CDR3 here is CASSLWGAGQETQYF. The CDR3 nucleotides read TGTGCCAGCAGCTTATGGGGGGCGGGGCAAGAGACCCAGTACTTC.

CDR3 loop: CASSLAAIETQYF. The CDR3 region has the DNA TGTGCCAGCAGCTTGGCCGCAATCGAGACCCAGTACTTC. The chain links TRBV7-9 to TRBJ2-5, with unresolved D. The CDR3 totals 13 residues. With 3 bases removed from V and 5 bases from J, the gap between germline ends came to 10 bases. Per the germline V gene, CDR1 is SEHNR and CDR2 is FQNEAQ (reference sequence).

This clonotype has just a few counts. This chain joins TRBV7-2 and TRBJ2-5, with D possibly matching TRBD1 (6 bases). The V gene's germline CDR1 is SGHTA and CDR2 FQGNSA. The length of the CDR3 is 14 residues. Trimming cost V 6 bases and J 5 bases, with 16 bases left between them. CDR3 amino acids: CASSPGHGVETQYF. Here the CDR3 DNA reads TGTGCCAGCAGTCCGGGACACGGGGTGGAGACCCAGTACTTC.

The CDR3: CASSPGGDTQYF. CDR3 nucleotide sequence: TGCGCCAGCAGCCCCGGCGGAGATACGCAGTATTTT. The chain carries TRBV4-1 and TRBJ2-3; no clear D. The CDR3 runs 12 residues. V dropped 4 bases and J dropped 5 bases, with 7 bases sitting between them. Germline CDR1 MGHRA, CDR2 YSYEKL.

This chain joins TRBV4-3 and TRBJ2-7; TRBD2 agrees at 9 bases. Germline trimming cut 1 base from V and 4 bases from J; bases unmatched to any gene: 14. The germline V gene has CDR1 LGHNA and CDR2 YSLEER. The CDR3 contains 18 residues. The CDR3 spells CASSQVGGAGTSFYEQYF. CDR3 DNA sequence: TGCGCCAGCAGCCAAGTTGGGGGCGCCGGGACTAGCTTTTACGAGCAGTACTTC.

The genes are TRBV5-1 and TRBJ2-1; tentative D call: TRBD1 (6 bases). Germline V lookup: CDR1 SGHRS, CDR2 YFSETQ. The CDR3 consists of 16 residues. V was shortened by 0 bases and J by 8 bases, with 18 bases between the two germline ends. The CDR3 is CASSLANRALLDEQFF. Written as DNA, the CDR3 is TGCGCCAGCAGCTTGGCAAACAGGGCCCTCTTAGATGAGCAGTTCTTC.

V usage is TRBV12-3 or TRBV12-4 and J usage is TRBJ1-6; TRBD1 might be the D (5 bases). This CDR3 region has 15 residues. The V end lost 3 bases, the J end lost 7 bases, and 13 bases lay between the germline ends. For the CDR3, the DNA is TGTGCCAGCAGTTTGGAGGGACGAGGGAATTCACCCCTCCACTTT. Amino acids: CASSLEGRGNSPLHF.

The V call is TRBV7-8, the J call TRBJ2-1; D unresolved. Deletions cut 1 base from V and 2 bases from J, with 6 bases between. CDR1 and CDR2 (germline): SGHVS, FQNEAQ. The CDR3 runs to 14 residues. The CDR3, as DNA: TGTGCCAGCAGCTTAGGGGGTACCTACAATGAGCAGTTCTTC. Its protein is CASSLGGTYNEQFF.